This is a list of T cell receptor beta chains from one sample in a study of blood T cell repertoires in COVID-19. Assay used: immunoSEQ multiplex PCR; TCRdb lists only in-frame clones, some missing. The profile shows about 240,000 clones, 75% to 85% of them singletons. The specimen was peripheral blood. Source of these receptors: a woman aged 60 to 75 with active or convalescent COVID-19. Each CDR3 is given with its conserved first and last residue. D genes are given only for firm matches. Some rows mark clone size as missing; the rest say once, few, many or name a class of expanded clone.

cdr3_aa | cdr3_nt | clone_size | d_call | j_call | v_call
CASSKGQVAYNEQFF | TGTGCCAGCAGTAAGGGACAGGTGGCCTACAATGAGCAGTTCTTC | NA | TRBD1 | TRBJ2-1 | TRBV6-2/TRBV6-3
CASSLRTRSGRGVSEQYF | TGTGCCAGCAGCTTACGGACCCGGTCCGGCAGGGGTGTGAGTGAGCAGTACTTC | once | NA | TRBJ2-7 | TRBV7-2
CASSLFGTGSGNTIYF | TGTGCCAGCAGCTTGTTCGGGACAGGGTCTGGAAACACCATATATTTT | NA | TRBD1 | TRBJ1-3 | TRBV5-8
CASSYSGRGEDGYTF | TGTGCCAGCAGTTACTCGGGCAGGGGGGAGGATGGCTACACCTTC | NA | TRBD1 | TRBJ1-2 | TRBV6-6
CASRPLGTDTQYF | TGTGCCAGCAGGCCACTAGGAACAGATACGCAGTATTTT | NA | NA | TRBJ2-3 | TRBV2
CASSQDPRVRGSGEKLFF | TGCGCCAGCAGCCAAGATCCTAGGGTGAGGGGGTCGGGTGAAAAACTGTTTTTT | NA | NA | TRBJ1-4 | TRBV4-3
CASSSSTGAAGYGYTF | TGTGCCAGCAGCTCATCGACAGGGGCGGCGGGCTATGGCTACACCTTC | NA | TRBD1 | TRBJ1-2 | TRBV7-9
CAISERDRDNSPLHF | TGTGCCATCAGTGAAAGGGACAGAGATAATTCACCCCTCCACTTT | NA | TRBD1 | TRBJ1-6 | TRBV10-3
CASSDITEAFF | TGTGCCAGCTCTGACATCACTGAAGCTTTCTTT | NA | NA | TRBJ1-1 | TRBV18
CASRNRGGEQFF | TGCGCCAGCAGAAACAGGGGGGGGGAGCAGTTCTTC | NA | NA | TRBJ2-1 | TRBV4-3
CASSEIGRDNSPLHF | TGCGCCAGCAGTGAGATAGGGCGGGATAATTCACCCCTCCACTTT | NA | NA | TRBJ1-6 | TRBV10-2
CASSSGQGRAKNIQYF | TGTGCCAGCAGCTCCGGACAGGGGAGGGCCAAAAACATTCAGTACTTC | NA | TRBD1 | TRBJ2-4 | TRBV7-2
CASSFQVASTDTQYF | TGTGCCAGCAGTTTCCAGGTTGCTAGCACAGATACGCAGTATTTT | NA | NA | TRBJ2-3 | TRBV27
CASSLDGQRNTEAFF | TGCGCCAGCAGCTTGGATGGACAAAGAAACACTGAAGCTTTCTTT | NA | NA | TRBJ1-1 | TRBV5-1
CASTNGQLNSPLHF | TGTGCCAGTACCAACGGACAGCTTAATTCACCCCTCCACTTT | NA | NA | TRBJ1-6 | TRBV19
CAISVAGQGAYNEQFF | TGTGCCATCAGTGTCGCCGGACAGGGGGCCTACAATGAGCAGTTCTTC | NA | TRBD1 | TRBJ2-1 | TRBV10-3
CASSLAGARGNTIYF | TGCGCCAGCAGCTTGGCAGGGGCCCGAGGAAACACCATATATTTT | NA | NA | TRBJ1-3 | TRBV5-1
CASSQALLYGYTF | TGTGCCAGCAGCCAAGCACTCCTCTATGGCTACACCTTC | NA | NA | TRBJ1-2 | TRBV14
CASRMTGGHYEQYF | TGTGCCAGCAGAATGACAGGGGGCCACTACGAGCAGTACTTC | many | TRBD1 | TRBJ2-7 | TRBV6-5
CAANREGNTEAFF | TGTGCCGCCAACAGGGAGGGGAACACTGAAGCTTTCTTT | few | NA | TRBJ1-1 | TRBV10-3
CAWSGAGEKLFF | TGTGCCTGGAGTGGCGCCGGTGAAAAACTGTTTTTT | few | NA | TRBJ1-4 | TRBV30
CASSYGGAMDTQYF | TGTGCCAGCAGCTACGGGGGGGCCATGGATACGCAGTATTTT | NA | TRBD2 | TRBJ2-3 | TRBV5-4
CASSQLAGGNNEQFF | TGTGCCAGCAGTCAACTAGCGGGGGGCAACAATGAGCAGTTCTTC | NA | TRBD2 | TRBJ2-1 | TRBV11-2
CASRTGTGDTGELFF | TGTGCCAGCAGGACCGGGACAGGGGACACCGGGGAGCTGTTTTTT | once | TRBD1 | TRBJ2-2 | TRBV2
CASSQDLTSGDSYEQYF | TGTGCCAGCAGCCAAGATTTAACTAGCGGGGATTCCTACGAGCAGTACTTC | few | TRBD2 | TRBJ2-7 | TRBV3-1/TRBV3-2
CASSMQGAHYGYTF | TGTGCCAGTAGTATGCAGGGGGCGCACTATGGCTACACCTTC | NA | TRBD1 | TRBJ1-2 | TRBV19
CASRSALDRDYNEQFF | TGTGCCAGCAGGTCGGCCTTGGACAGGGACTACAATGAGCAGTTCTTC | NA | NA | TRBJ2-1 | TRBV21-1
CATSDPDRINPYGYTF | TGTGCCACCAGTGACCCGGACAGGATAAACCCCTATGGCTACACCTTC | NA | TRBD1 | TRBJ1-2 | TRBV24-1
CAWSRGTGQPQHF | TGTGCCTGGAGTAGGGGGACGGGTCAGCCCCAGCATTTT | NA | NA | TRBJ1-5 | TRBV30
CASSPQGLPRREQFF | TGTGCCAGCTCACCCCAGGGACTGCCAAGGAGAGAGCAGTTCTTC | NA | NA | TRBJ2-1 | TRBV18
CASSPSRGGGESDTQYF | TGCGCCAGCAGCCCCTCGAGGGGCGGGGGGGAATCAGATACGCAGTATTTT | NA | TRBD2 | TRBJ2-3 | TRBV4-1
CASSYSWRGLPNSYEQYF | TGTGCCAGCAGTTACTCGTGGAGGGGACTCCCTAATTCCTACGAGCAGTACTTC | few | NA | TRBJ2-7 | TRBV6-2/TRBV6-3
CASAPGGSSYEQYF | TGTGCCAGCGCCCCGGGGGGAAGCTCCTACGAGCAGTACTTC | NA | TRBD2 | TRBJ2-7 | TRBV3-1/TRBV3-2
CAWSRVGRGLGGQFF | TGTGCCTGGAGTAGGGTGGGGCGGGGACTAGGGGGGCAGTTCTTC | NA | TRBD2 | TRBJ2-1 | TRBV30
CAWTSGEETQYF | TGTGCCTGGACTAGCGGGGAAGAGACCCAGTACTTC | NA | TRBD2 | TRBJ2-5 | TRBV30
CASSEGHYGYTF | TGTGCCAGCAGTGAGGGCCACTATGGCTACACCTTC | NA | NA | TRBJ1-2 | TRBV6-6
CASSLGGSSYEQYF | TGTGCCAGCAGCTTGGGGGGGAGCTCCTACGAGCAGTACTTC | NA | TRBD2 | TRBJ2-7 | TRBV13
CASSQDGALYNSPLHF | TGCGCCAGCAGCCAAGATGGAGCGCTCTATAATTCACCCCTCCACTTT | NA | NA | TRBJ1-6 | TRBV4-3
CASGLATAGFGEKLFF | TGTGCTAGTGGTTTGGCGACGGCGGGATTTGGGGAAAAACTGTTTTTT | NA | NA | TRBJ1-4 | TRBV12-5